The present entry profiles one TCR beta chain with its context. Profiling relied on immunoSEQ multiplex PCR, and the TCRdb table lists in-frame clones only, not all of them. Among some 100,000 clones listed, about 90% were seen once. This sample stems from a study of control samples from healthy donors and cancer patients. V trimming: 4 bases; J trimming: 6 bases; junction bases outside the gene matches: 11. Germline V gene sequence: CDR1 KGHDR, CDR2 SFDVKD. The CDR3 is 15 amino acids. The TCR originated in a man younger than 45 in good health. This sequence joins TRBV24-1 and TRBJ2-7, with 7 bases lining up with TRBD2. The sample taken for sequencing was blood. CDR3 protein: CATSEGGTIVSEQYF. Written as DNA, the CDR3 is TGTGCCACCAGTGAGGGGGGGACTATAGTATCCGAGCAGTACTTC.